This T cell receptor (beta chain) emerged from a study of blood T cells in healthy people across ages. The wider study: About one barcoded beta molecule per two T cells was the capture yield of template switching.

This clonotype was observed at least ten times. Its antigen is not known. The germline V and J ends were trimmed by 3 bases and 0 bases, with 12 bases remaining between them. Germline assignment: CDR1 SQVTM and CDR2 ANQGSEA. This CDR3 is built from 15 residues. Broader study findings: Higher naive T cell percentage went strongly together with higher TCR beta diversity. Measured against age, TCR beta diversity per million T cells decreased in a roughly linear manner. Greater diversity and more naive CD4+ cells were seen in long-lived donors than in aged donors.

A sample-barcoded 5' primer and a J-beta primer mix were used in a second PCR of roughly 7 to 12 cycles. TCRdb itself ran the 5' RACE reads through MiXCR, one entry per CDR3 protein. The sample lists around 1.7 million distinct CDR3 sequences; 28% were seen once. The TCR comes from a woman under 40 in good health. The specimen was blood. The rearrangement uses TRBV29-1 and TRBJ2-4, with no clear D. The CDR3 sequence is CSVEVQRLAKNIQYF. CDR3 DNA sequence: TGCAGCGTTGAGGTTCAGAGATTAGCCAAAAACATTCAGTACTTC.